A selection of T cell receptor beta chains follows, all from one sample in a study of OX40 agonist ivuxolimab in advanced cancers. Only in-frame clones appear in the TCRdb table, and some are missing; sequencing was by immunoSEQ multiplex PCR. There are roughly 50,000 clones in the sample; around 80% occur only once, and under 15% lies in the top ten. This material consisted of CD4+ or CD8+ T cells sorted from blood, taken in a trial of the OX40 agonist ivuxolimab. All receptors derive from an adult with an advanced solid tumor such as melanoma, head and neck, liver or kidney cancer. CDR3s include the opening cysteine and the closing phenylalanine or tryptophan. Fields, in order: J gene, D gene, V gene, CDR3 protein, CDR3 DNA. D genes are given only for firm matches.

J gene: TRBJ1-2; D gene: -; V gene: TRBV6-1; CDR3 protein: CAIGRTSNYGYTF; CDR3 DNA: TGTGCCATCGGACGGACTTCCAACTATGGCTACACCTTC
J gene: TRBJ2-1; D gene: -; V gene: TRBV15; CDR3 protein: CATSRDNGGEQFF; CDR3 DNA: TGTGCCACCAGCAGAGATAACGGGGGTGAGCAGTTCTTC
J gene: TRBJ2-3; D gene: TRBD2; V gene: TRBV5-5; CDR3 protein: CASSDLNLKREGGDTQYF; CDR3 DNA: TGTGCCAGCAGCGACCTAAACTTAAAGCGGGAGGGGGGAGATACGCAGTATTTT
J gene: TRBJ2-3; D gene: TRBD1; V gene: TRBV5-6; CDR3 protein: CASSFLDRGPTTDTQYF; CDR3 DNA: TGTGCCAGCAGCTTCCTGGACAGGGGGCCTACCACAGATACGCAGTATTTT
J gene: TRBJ2-5; D gene: TRBD1; V gene: TRBV18; CDR3 protein: CASSTTGDGSKTQYF; CDR3 DNA: TGTGCCAGCTCAACAACAGGGGACGGCTCGAAGACCCAGTACTTC
J gene: TRBJ2-3; D gene: TRBD2; V gene: TRBV7-2; CDR3 protein: CASSSRGRGEADTQYF; CDR3 DNA: TGTGCCAGCAGCTCGAGGGGCCGGGGGGAGGCAGATACGCAGTATTTT
J gene: TRBJ2-2; D gene: -; V gene: TRBV5-1; CDR3 protein: CASSPQPVPTGELFF; CDR3 DNA: TGCGCCAGCAGCCCGCAACCAGTACCAACCGGGGAGCTGTTTTTT
J gene: TRBJ2-3; D gene: TRBD1; V gene: TRBV4-1; CDR3 protein: CASSQTGLSTDTQYF; CDR3 DNA: TGCGCCAGCAGCCAGACAGGGCTAAGCACAGATACGCAGTATTTT
J gene: TRBJ2-7; D gene: -; V gene: TRBV11-2; CDR3 protein: CASYTGLERHEQYF; CDR3 DNA: TGTGCCAGTTATACGGGGCTAGAGCGCCACGAGCAGTACTTC
J gene: TRBJ2-2; D gene: TRBD1; V gene: TRBV2; CDR3 protein: CASTPRGLGNTGELFF; CDR3 DNA: TGTGCCAGCACCCCGAGGGGGCTGGGCAACACCGGGGAGCTGTTTTTT
J gene: TRBJ2-3; D gene: TRBD2; V gene: TRBV29-1; CDR3 protein: CSPNRRSGRTDTQYF; CDR3 DNA: TGCAGCCCTAACCGGAGGAGCGGGAGGACAGATACGCAGTATTTT
J gene: TRBJ2-3; D gene: -; V gene: TRBV10-3; CDR3 protein: CAISESSGRAKAGTDTQYF; CDR3 DNA: TGTGCCATCAGTGAGTCGTCAGGGCGTGCAAAAGCGGGCACAGATACGCAGTATTTT
J gene: TRBJ1-1; D gene: TRBD1; V gene: TRBV2; CDR3 protein: CASRSQVDRGTEAFF; CDR3 DNA: TGTGCCAGCAGATCACAAGTGGACAGGGGCACTGAAGCTTTCTTT
J gene: TRBJ2-3; D gene: TRBD1; V gene: TRBV2; CDR3 protein: CASSGQGPTDTQYF; CDR3 DNA: TGTGCCAGCAGTGGACAGGGCCCCACAGATACGCAGTATTTT
J gene: TRBJ2-5; D gene: -; V gene: TRBV21-1; CDR3 protein: CASVQPYSQETQYF; CDR3 DNA: TGTGCCAGCGTACAGCCTTATTCCCAAGAGACCCAGTACTTC